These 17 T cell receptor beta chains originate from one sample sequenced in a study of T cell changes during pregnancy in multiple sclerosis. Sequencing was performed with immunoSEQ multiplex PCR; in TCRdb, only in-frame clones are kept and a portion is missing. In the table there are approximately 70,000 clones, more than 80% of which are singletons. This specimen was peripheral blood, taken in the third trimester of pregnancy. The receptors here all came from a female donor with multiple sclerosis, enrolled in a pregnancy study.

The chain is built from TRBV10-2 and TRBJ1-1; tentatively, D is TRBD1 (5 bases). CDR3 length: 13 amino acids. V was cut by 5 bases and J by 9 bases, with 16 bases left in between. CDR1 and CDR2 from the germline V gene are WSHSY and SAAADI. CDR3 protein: CASSRQGSSKAFF. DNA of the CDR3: TGCGCCAGCAGTAGGCAGGGATCCTCTAAAGCTTTCTTT.

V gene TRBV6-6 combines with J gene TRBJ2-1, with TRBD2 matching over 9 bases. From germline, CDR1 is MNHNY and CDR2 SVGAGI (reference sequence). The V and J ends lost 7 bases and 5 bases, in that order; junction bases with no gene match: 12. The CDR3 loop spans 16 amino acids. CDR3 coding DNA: TGTGCCAGCAACAAGGGGTTAGCGGGAGACCACAATGAGCAGTTCTTC. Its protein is CASNKGLAGDHNEQFF.

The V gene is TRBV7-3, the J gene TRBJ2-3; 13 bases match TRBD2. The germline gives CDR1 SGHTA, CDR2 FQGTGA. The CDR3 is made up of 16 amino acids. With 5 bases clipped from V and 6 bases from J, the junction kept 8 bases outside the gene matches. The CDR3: CASSPGLAGLSDTQYF. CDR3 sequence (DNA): TGTGCCAGCAGCCCGGGACTAGCGGGATTATCCGATACGCAGTATTTT.

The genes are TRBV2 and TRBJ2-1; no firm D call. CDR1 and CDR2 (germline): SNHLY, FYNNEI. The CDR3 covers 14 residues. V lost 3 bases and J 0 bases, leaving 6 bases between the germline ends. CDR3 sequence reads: CASSDVSSYNEQFF. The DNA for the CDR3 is TGTGCCAGCAGTGATGTGAGCTCCTACAATGAGCAGTTCTTC.

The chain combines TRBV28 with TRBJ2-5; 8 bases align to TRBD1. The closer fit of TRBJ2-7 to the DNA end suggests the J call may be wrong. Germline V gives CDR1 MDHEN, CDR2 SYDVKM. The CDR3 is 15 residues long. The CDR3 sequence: CASSPMRTGPREQYF. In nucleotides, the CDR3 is TGTGCCAGCAGTCCAATGAGGACAGGGCCTCGCGAGCAGTACTTC.

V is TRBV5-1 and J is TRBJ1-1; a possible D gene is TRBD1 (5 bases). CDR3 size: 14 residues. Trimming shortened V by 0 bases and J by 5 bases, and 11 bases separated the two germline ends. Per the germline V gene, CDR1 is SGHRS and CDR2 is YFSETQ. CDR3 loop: CASSLVVEGTEAFF. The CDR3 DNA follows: TGCGCCAGCAGCTTGGTTGTGGAGGGGACTGAAGCTTTCTTT.

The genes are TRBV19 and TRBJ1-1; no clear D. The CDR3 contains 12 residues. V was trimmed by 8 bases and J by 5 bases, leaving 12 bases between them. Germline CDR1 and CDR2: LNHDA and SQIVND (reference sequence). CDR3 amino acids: CASRYSGTEAFF. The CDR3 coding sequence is TGTGCCAGTCGATACTCGGGGACTGAAGCTTTCTTT.

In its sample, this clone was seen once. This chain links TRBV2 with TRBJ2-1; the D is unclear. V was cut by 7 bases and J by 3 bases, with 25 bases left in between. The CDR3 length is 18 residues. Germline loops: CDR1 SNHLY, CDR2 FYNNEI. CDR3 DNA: TGTGCCAGCATCAACCACCCATCAGACAAAAGTTTCTACAATGAGCAGTTCTTC. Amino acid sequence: CASINHPSDKSFYNEQFF.

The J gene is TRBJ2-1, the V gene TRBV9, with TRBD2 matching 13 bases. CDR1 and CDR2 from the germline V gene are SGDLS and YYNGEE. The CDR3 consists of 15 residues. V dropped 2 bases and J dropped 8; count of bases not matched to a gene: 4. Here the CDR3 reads CASSVGLAGDHEQFF. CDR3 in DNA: TGTGCCAGCAGCGTCGGACTAGCGGGAGATCATGAGCAGTTCTTC.

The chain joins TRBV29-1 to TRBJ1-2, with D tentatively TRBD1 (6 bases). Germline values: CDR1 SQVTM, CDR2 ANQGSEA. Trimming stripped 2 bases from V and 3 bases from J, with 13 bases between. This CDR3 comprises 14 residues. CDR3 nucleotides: TGCAGCGTTGAAAAAGAGGCAGGGGACTATGGCTACACCTTC. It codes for CSVEKEAGDYGYTF.

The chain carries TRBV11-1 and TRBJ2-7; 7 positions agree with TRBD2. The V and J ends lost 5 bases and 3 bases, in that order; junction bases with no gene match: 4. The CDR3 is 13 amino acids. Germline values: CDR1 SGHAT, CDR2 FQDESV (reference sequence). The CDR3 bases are TGTGCCAGCAGCCCAGCGGGGAACTACGAGCAGTACTTC. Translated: CASSPAGNYEQYF.

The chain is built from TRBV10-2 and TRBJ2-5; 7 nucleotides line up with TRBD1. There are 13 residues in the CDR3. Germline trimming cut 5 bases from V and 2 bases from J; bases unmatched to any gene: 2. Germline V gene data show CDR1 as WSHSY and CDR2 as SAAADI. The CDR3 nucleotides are TGCGCCAGCAGTCGGGACAGACAAGAGACCCAGTACTTC. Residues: CASSRDRQETQYF.

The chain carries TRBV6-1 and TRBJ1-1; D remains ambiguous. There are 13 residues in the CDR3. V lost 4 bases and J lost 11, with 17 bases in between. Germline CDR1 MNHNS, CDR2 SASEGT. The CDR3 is CASSASIVRRAFF. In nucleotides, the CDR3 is TGTGCCAGCAGTGCTAGTATAGTCCGTAGGGCTTTCTTT.

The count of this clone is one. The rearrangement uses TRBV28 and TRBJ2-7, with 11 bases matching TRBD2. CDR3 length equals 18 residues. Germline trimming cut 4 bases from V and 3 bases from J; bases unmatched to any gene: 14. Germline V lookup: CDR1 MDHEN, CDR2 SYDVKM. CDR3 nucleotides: TGTGCCAGCAGTTCTACGGATGCGAGTAGCGGGAGGGTCTACGAGCAGTACTTC. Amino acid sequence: CASSSTDASSGRVYEQYF.

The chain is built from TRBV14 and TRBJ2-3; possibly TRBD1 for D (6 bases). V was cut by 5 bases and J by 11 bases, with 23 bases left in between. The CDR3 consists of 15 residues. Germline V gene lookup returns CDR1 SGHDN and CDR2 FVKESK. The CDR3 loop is CASSSGTYAPGEQYF. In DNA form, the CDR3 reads TGTGCCAGCAGCTCCGGGACATACGCCCCAGGGGAGCAGTATTTT.

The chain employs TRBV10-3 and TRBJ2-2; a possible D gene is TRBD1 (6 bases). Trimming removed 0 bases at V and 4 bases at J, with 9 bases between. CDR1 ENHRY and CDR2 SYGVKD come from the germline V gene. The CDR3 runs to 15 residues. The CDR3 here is CAISESNRATGELFF. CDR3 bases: TGTGCCATCAGTGAGTCGAACAGGGCCACCGGGGAGCTGTTTTTT.

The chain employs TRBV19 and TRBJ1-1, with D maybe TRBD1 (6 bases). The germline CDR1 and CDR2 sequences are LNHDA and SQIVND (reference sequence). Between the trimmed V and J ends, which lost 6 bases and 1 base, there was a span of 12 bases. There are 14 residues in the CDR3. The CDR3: CASSPGQPNTEAFF. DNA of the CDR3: TGTGCCAGTAGCCCAGGACAGCCGAACACTGAAGCTTTCTTT.